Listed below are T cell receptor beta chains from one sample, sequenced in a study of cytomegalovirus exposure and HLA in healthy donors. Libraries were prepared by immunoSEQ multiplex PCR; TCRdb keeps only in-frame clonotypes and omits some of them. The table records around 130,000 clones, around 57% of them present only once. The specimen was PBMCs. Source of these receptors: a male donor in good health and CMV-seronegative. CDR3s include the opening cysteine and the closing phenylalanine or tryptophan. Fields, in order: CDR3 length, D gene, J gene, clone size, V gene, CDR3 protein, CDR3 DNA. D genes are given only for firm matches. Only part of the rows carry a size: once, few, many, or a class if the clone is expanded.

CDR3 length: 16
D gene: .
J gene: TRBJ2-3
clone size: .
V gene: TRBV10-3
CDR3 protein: CAISESIGVGSDTQYF
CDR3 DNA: TGTGCCATCAGTGAGTCGATCGGGGTCGGGTCAGATACGCAGTATTTT

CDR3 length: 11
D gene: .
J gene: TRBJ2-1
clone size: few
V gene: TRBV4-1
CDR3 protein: CASSGANEQFF
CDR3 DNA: TGCGCCAGCAGCGGGGCTAATGAGCAGTTCTTC

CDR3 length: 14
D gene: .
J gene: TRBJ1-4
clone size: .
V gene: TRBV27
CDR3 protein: CASSLSIGWEKLFF
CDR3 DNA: TGTGCCAGCAGTCTTAGCATTGGTTGGGAAAAACTGTTTTTT

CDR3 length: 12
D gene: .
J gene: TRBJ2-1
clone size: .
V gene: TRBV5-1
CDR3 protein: CASSLGSNEQFF
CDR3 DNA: TGCGCCAGCAGCTTGGGGAGTAATGAGCAGTTCTTC

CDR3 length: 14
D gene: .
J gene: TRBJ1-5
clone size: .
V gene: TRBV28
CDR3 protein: CAISGAPENQPQHF
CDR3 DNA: TGTGCCATCTCAGGGGCCCCCGAGAATCAGCCCCAGCATTTT

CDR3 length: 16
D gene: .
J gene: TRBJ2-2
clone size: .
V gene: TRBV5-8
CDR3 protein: CASTKIPRVDTGELFF
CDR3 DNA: TGTGCCAGCACAAAAATACCGCGGGTCGACACCGGGGAGCTGTTTTTT

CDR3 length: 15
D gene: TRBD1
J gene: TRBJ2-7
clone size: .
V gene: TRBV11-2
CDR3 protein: CASSSRTGNDYEQYF
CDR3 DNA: TGTGCCAGCAGCTCAAGGACAGGGAACGACTACGAGCAGTACTTC

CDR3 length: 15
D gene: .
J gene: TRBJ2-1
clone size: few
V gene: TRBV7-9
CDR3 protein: CASSPSAPSYNEQFF
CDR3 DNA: TGTGCCAGCAGCCCTAGCGCGCCCTCCTACAATGAGCAGTTCTTC

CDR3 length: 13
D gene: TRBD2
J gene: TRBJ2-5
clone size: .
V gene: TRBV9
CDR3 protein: CASSGAGMETQYF
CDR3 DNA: TGTGCCAGCAGCGGAGCGGGGATGGAGACCCAGTACTTC

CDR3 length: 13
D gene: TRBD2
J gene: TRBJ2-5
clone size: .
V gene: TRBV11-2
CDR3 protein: CASSLNSGGAQYF
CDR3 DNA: TGTGCCAGCAGCTTAAATAGCGGGGGGGCCCAGTACTTC

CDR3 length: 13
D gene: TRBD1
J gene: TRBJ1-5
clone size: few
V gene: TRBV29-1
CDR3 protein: CSVRQGAQQPQHF
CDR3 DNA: TGCAGCGTTAGACAGGGGGCCCAGCAGCCCCAGCATTTT

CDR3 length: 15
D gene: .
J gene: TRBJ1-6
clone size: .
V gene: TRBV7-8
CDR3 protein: CASSLVKAEDSPLHF
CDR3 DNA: TGTGCCAGCAGCTTAGTTAAGGCAGAGGATTCACCCCTCCACTTT

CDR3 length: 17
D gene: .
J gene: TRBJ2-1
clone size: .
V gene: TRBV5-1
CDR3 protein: CASSSGRVADSYNEQFF
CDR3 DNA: TGCGCCAGCAGCTCTGGGCGGGTAGCGGACTCCTACAATGAGCAGTTCTTC

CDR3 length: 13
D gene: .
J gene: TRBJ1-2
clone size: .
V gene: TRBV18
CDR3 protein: CASSVRVTSGYTF
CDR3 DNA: TGTGCCAGCTCGGTTCGGGTCACGAGTGGCTACACCTTC

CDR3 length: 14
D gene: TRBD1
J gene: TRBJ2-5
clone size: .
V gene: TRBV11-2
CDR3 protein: CASSTSGGLETQYF
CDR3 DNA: TGTGCCAGCAGCACCTCAGGGGGCTTAGAGACCCAGTACTTC

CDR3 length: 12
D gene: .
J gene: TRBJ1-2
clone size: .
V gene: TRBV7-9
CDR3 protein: CASSLVRGGYTF
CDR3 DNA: TGTGCCAGCAGCTTAGTCAGGGGCGGCTACACCTTC

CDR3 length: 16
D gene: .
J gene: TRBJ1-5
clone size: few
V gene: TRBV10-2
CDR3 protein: CASSEWVLGGGQPQHF
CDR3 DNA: TGCGCCAGCAGTGAGTGGGTGTTAGGGGGGGGTCAGCCCCAGCATTTT

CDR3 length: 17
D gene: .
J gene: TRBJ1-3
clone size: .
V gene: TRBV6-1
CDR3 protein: CASSESHYLTSGNTIYF
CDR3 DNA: TGTGCCAGCAGTGAATCCCACTACCTTACCTCTGGAAACACCATATATTTT

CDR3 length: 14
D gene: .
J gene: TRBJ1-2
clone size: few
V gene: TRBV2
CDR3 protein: CASSARNFYYGYTF
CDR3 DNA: TGTGCCAGCAGTGCCAGGAACTTTTACTATGGCTACACCTTC

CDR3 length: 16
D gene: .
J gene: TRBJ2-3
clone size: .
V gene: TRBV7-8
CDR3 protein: CASSFRLDSLTDTQYF
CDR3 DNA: TGTGCCAGCAGCTTTAGATTGGACTCATTAACAGATACGCAGTATTTT

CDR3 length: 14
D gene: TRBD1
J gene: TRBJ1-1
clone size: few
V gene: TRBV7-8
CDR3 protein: CASSLTGGNTEAFF
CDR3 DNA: TGTGCCAGCAGCCTTACAGGGGGAAACACTGAAGCTTTCTTT

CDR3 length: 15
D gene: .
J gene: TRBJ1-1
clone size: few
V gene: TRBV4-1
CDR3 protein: CASSQDIRVITEAFF
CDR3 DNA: TGCGCCAGCAGCCAAGATATCCGGGTAATCACTGAAGCTTTCTTT

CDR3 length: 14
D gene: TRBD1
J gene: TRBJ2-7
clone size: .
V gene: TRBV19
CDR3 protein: CASSQQTGGEEQYF
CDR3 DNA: TGTGCCAGTAGTCAACAGACAGGGGGCGAGGAGCAGTACTTC

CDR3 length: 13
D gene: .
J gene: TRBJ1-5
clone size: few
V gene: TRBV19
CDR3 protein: CASSLPPARRQHF
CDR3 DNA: TGTGCCAGTAGTCTTCCCCCCGCGAGGCGCCAGCATTTT

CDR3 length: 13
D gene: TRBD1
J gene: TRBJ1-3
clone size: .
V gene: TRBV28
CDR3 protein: CASRGTALGTIYF
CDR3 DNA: TGTGCCAGTCGGGGGACAGCCTTAGGGACCATATATTTT

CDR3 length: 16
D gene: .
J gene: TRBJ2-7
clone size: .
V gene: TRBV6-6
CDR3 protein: CASSYSTRAGPYEQYF
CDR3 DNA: TGTGCCAGCAGTTACTCGACTCGCGCAGGGCCTTACGAGCAGTACTTC

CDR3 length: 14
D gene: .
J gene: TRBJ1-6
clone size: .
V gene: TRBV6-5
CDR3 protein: CASSWGRYNSPLHF
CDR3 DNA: TGTGCCAGCAGTTGGGGGCGGTATAATTCACCCCTCCACTTT

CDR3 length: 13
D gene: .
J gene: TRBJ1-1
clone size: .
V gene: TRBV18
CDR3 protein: CASSAGVNTEAFF
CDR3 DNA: TGTGCCAGCTCAGCAGGGGTGAACACTGAAGCTTTCTTT

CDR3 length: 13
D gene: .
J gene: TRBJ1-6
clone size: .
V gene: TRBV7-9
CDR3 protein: CSSSLPQNSPLHF
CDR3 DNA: TGTTCCAGCAGCTTACCCCAAAATTCACCCCTCCACTTT

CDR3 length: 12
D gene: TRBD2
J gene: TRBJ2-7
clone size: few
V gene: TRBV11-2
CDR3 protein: CASSGGARKQYF
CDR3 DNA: TGTGCCAGTAGCGGGGGGGCCAGGAAGCAGTACTTC

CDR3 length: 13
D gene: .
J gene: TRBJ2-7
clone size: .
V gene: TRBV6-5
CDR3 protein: CASGRQDPYEQYF
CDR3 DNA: TGTGCCAGCGGGAGACAGGACCCCTACGAGCAGTACTTC

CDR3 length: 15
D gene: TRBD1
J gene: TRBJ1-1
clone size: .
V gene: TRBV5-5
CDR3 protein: CASSLTGGATPEAFF
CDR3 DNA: TGTGCCAGCAGCTTGACAGGGGGCGCAACCCCTGAAGCTTTCTTT

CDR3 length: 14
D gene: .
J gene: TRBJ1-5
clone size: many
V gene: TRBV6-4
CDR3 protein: CASSESGDNQPQHF
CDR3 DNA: TGTGCCAGCAGTGAATCAGGGGACAATCAGCCCCAGCATTTT

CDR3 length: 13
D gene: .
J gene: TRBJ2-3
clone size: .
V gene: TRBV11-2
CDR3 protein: CASSLPIGDTQYF
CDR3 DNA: TGTGCCAGCAGCTTACCCATCGGAGATACGCAGTATTTT

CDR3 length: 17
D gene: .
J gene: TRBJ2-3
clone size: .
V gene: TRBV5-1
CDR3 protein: CASSLAGGQLEADTQYF
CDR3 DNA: TGCGCCAGCAGCTTGGCCGGGGGACAGCTAGAGGCAGATACGCAGTATTTT

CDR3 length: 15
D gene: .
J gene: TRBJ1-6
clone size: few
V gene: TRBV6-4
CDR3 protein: CASSPEGGAGSPLHF
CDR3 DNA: TGTGCCAGCAGCCCCGAGGGGGGGGCAGGGTCACCCCTCCACTTT

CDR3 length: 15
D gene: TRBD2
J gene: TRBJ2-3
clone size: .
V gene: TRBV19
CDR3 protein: CASSISAGGTDTQYF
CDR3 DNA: TGTGCCAGTAGTATTTCGGCGGGGGGCACAGATACGCAGTATTTT

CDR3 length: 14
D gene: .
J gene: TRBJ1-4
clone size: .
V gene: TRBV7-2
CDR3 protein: CASSLGVRGEKLFF
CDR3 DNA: TGTGCCAGCAGCTTAGGTGTAAGGGGTGAAAAACTGTTTTTT

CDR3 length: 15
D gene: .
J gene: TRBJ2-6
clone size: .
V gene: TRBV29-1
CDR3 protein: CSVELVGAGANVLTF
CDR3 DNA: TGCAGCGTTGAATTGGTCGGAGCTGGGGCCAACGTCCTGACTTTC

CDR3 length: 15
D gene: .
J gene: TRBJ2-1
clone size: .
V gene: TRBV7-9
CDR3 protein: CASSQMRGGINEQFF
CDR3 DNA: TGTGCCAGCAGCCAAATGCGGGGCGGGATTAATGAGCAGTTCTTC

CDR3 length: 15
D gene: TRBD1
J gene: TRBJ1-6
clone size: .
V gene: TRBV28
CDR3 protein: CASSLIQGGNSPLHF
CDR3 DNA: TGTGCCAGCAGTTTAATCCAGGGGGGAAATTCACCCCTCCACTTT